The 16 T cell receptor beta chains given below trace back to one sample, sequenced in a study of blood T cell repertoires in COVID-19. Repertoires were generated with immunoSEQ multiplex PCR, while TCRdb's copy carries only in-frame clones and drops some. The data hold under 300,000 clones, with under 95% observed a single time. The specimen sequenced was PBMCs or T cells enriched from blood (not recorded which). The receptors come from a woman between 35 and 50 years old with acute COVID-19.

The J gene is TRBJ1-2, the V gene TRBV5-5, with D tentatively TRBD1 (5 bases). This CDR3 spans 16 amino acids. CDR1 and CDR2 from the germline V gene are SGHKS and YYEKEE (reference sequence). Trimming removed 0 bases at V and 2 bases at J, with 14 bases between. CDR3 sequence: CASSLGHNDRNYGYTF. As DNA, the CDR3 is TGTGCCAGCAGCTTGGGACACAACGACAGAAACTATGGCTACACCTTC.

V usage is TRBV9 and J usage is TRBJ2-5, with D possibly TRBD2 on 6 matching bases. The CDR3 has 13 amino acids. Germline lookup yields CDR1 SGDLS and CDR2 YYNGEE. V shed 3 bases and J shed 7 bases, with 13 bases lying between them. DNA of the CDR3: TGTGCCAGCAGCGGGCCTGCGGGGACGACCCAGTACTTC. Translation: CASSGPAGTTQYF.

A word on this clone: This specimen includes other DNA sequences encoding the same CDR3. The chain recombines TRBV27 with TRBJ1-5; no reliable D call. Germline V gene lookup returns CDR1 MNHEY and CDR2 SMNVEV (reference sequence). The CDR3 is 14 amino acids. Trimming took 5 bases from V and 0 from J, leaving 8 bases between them. The DNA of the CDR3 is TGTGCCAGCAGTCTCCGGGGTAGCAATCAGCCCCAGCATTTT. This codes for CASSLRGSNQPQHF.

V usage is TRBV10-3 and J usage is TRBJ2-1; 8 nucleotides agree with TRBD2. The V segment lost 2 bases and the J segment 3 bases; nucleotides outside the gene matches: 3. Germline V gene data show CDR1 as ENHRY and CDR2 as SYGVKD. This CDR3 spans 15 amino acids. Written as DNA, the CDR3 is TGTGCCATCAGTGAGACTAGCGGACACTACAATGAGCAGTTCTTC. Translated: CAISETSGHYNEQFF.

The gene calls are TRBV5-1 and TRBJ2-1, with 11 bases matching TRBD2. The trim removed 4 bases at V and 0 bases at J, leaving 3 bases unmatched. Germline CDR1 SGHRS, CDR2 YFSETQ. The CDR3 has 16 residues. CDR3 DNA sequence: TGCGCCAGCAGCATGGGACTAGCGGTCTCCTACAATGAGCAGTTCTTC. Residues: CASSMGLAVSYNEQFF.

The chain combines TRBV18 with TRBJ2-7, with D unclear. The CDR3 consists of 15 residues. The germline V gene encodes CDR1 KGHSH and CDR2 LQKENI. With 0 bases removed from V and 3 bases from J, the gap between germline ends came to 12 bases. Written as DNA, the CDR3 is TGTGCCAGCTCACCACCGGAGACGGTAGTCTACGAGCAGTACTTC. Its protein is CASSPPETVVYEQYF. Drawing the rest from reference TRBV18 and TRBJ2-7, the complete variable domain is NAGVMQNPRHLVRRRGQEARLRCSPMKGHSHVYWYRQLPEEGLKFMVYLQKENIIDESGMPKERFSAEFPKEGPSILRIQQVVRGDSAAYFCASSPPETVVYEQYFGPGTRLTVT.

The chain links TRBV2 to TRBJ1-5, with TRBD1 matching over 8 bases. With V trimmed by 7 bases and J by 2 bases, 7 bases remained unmatched. The CDR3 length is 15 residues. In germline, CDR1 is SNHLY, CDR2 FYNNEI. CDR3 sequence: CASTEDRAGNQPQHF. The CDR3 DNA reads as TGTGCCAGCACCGAGGACAGGGCAGGCAATCAGCCCCAGCATTTT. Variable domain in full (rest from reference TRBV2 and TRBJ1-5): EPEVTQTPSHQVTQMGQEVILRCVPISNHLYFYWYRQILGQKVEFLVSFYNNEISEKSEIFDDQFSVERPDGSNFTLKIRSTKLEDSAMYFCASTEDRAGNQPQHFGDGTRLSIL.

The chain combines TRBV7-9 with TRBJ2-7, with 10 bases lining up with TRBD1. With 4 bases clipped from V and 4 bases from J, the junction kept 7 bases outside the gene matches. The CDR3 is made up of 15 amino acids. Per the germline V gene, CDR1 is SEHNR and CDR2 is FQNEAQ (reference sequence). Here the CDR3 DNA reads TGTGCCAGCAGCTCCCGGGACAGGGGCTATTACGAGCAGTACTTC. The encoded protein is CASSSRDRGYYEQYF. The variable domain in full, with the rest retrieved from reference TRBV7-9 and TRBJ2-7, is DTGVSQNPRHKITKRGQNVTFRCDPISEHNRLYWYRQTLGQGPEFLTYFQNEAQLEKSRLLSDRFSAERPKGSFSTLEIQRTEQGDSAMYLCASSSRDRGYYEQYFGPGTRLTVT.

The chain joins TRBV7-2 to TRBJ2-7; D may be TRBD1 (6 bases). CDR3 length: 16 amino acids. V lost 2 bases and J 0 bases, leaving 14 bases between the germline ends. Germline values: CDR1 SGHTA, CDR2 FQGNSA. The CDR3 DNA sequence: TGTGCCAGCAGCTTAACCGTCAGGACAGACTCCTACGAGCAGTACTTC. Translated: CASSLTVRTDSYEQYF.

The gene calls are TRBV7-3 and TRBJ1-6; D might be TRBD1 (6 bases). V shed 4 bases and J shed 5 bases, with 12 bases lying between them. Looked up from germline, CDR1 is SGHTA and CDR2 is FQGTGA. This CDR3 has 15 residues. The CDR3 here is CASSSKGHNNSPLHF. CDR3 in DNA: TGTGCCAGCAGCTCCAAGGGACATAATAATTCACCCCTCCACTTT. Full variable domain (remainder filled in from reference TRBV7-3 and TRBJ1-6): GAGVSQTPSNKVTEKGKYVELRCDPISGHTALYWYRQSLGQGPEFLIYFQGTGAADDSGLPNDRFFAVRPEGSVSTLKIQRTERGDSAVYLCASSSKGHNNSPLHFGNGTRLTVT.

This clone was found once. The sample contains more than one DNA sequence encoding this CDR3. The V and J genes are TRBV28 and TRBJ2-7, with a weak D call TRBD1 (6 bases). Germline CDR1 MDHEN, CDR2 SYDVKM. The CDR3 loop spans 13 amino acids. The ends were cut back, 5 bases at V and 3 bases at J, with 11 bases in the middle. The CDR3 DNA reads as TGTGCCAGCAGTCTTCTACAGGGCTACGAGCAGTACTTC. Encoded protein: CASSLLQGYEQYF.

The CDR3: CASSSGASTDTQYF. The CDR3 nucleotides are TGTGCCAGCTCGAGCGGAGCTAGCACAGATACGCAGTATTTT. V gene TRBV28 combines with J gene TRBJ2-3; possible D gene TRBD2, 5 bases. Germline assignment: CDR1 MDHEN and CDR2 SYDVKM. The CDR3 contains 14 residues. The ends were cut back, 8 bases at V and 0 bases at J, with 12 bases in the middle.

CDR3 residues: CASSYRQGWHEQYF. The CDR3, as DNA: TGTGCCAGCAGTTACCGGCAGGGGTGGCACGAGCAGTACTTC. The chain employs TRBV6-2 or TRBV6-3 and TRBJ2-7; D is perhaps TRBD1 (6 bases). Germline assignment: CDR1 MNHEY and CDR2 SVGEGT. Trimming shortened V by 2 bases and J by 5 bases, and 13 bases separated the two germline ends. The CDR3 is 14 amino acids.

This clone was counted a single time. As DNA, the CDR3 is TGTGCCAGCAGTCCTAGCGGGAGGGCCGGTGATGAGCAGTTCTTC. Its translation: CASSPSGRAGDEQFF. The genes are TRBV6-5 and TRBJ2-1; TRBD2 aligns across 12 bases. Germline lookup yields CDR1 MNHEY and CDR2 SVGAGI. The CDR3 extends over 15 amino acids. The ends lost 5 bases at V and 8 bases at J; junction bases unmatched: 7.

The chain couples TRBV2 to TRBJ2-5; no firm D call. Germline assignment: CDR1 SNHLY and CDR2 FYNNEI. The CDR3 totals 13 residues. Deletions cut 3 bases from V and 9 bases from J, with 14 bases between. The CDR3 coding sequence is TGTGCCAGCAGTGACTTCGAGAGGTTGGCCCAGTACTTC. Encoded protein: CASSDFERLAQYF.

The rearrangement links TRBV7-9 to TRBJ1-1; a possible D gene is TRBD1 (5 bases). The CDR3 loop spans 13 amino acids. The V and J ends lost 6 bases and 6 bases respectively, with 14 bases between them. From germline, CDR1 is SEHNR and CDR2 FQNEAQ (reference sequence). CDR3 nucleotide sequence: TGTGCCAGCAGGACAGCCAGGTCCGCTGAAGCTTTCTTT. Translated, it gives CASRTARSAEAFF.